The entry below describes one TCR beta chain. What it binds is not known. Looked up from germline, CDR1 is GTSNPN and CDR2 is SVGIG (reference sequence). This CDR3 contains 13 residues. Trimming removed 3 bases from V and 5 bases from J; junction bases left unmatched: 3. The data derive from a study of cytomegalovirus exposure and HLA in healthy donors. Broader study findings: The study assumed roughly uniform donor sequencing depth for presence/absence analyses. Several top significant clusters appeared, in a later analysis, to be linked to common viral pathogens. According to the study, about 180 TCR beta chains were cytomegalovirus-associated. In a later analysis, an Asian-associated ancestry cluster reportedly showed fewer N-insertions than the approximately 660-donor mean.

Primers for the PCR totalled 60 Vbeta and 13 Jbeta. Method: immunoSEQ multiplex PCR; TCRdb's copy keeps in-frame clones and lacks some. This sample has approximately 150,000 clones, with under 85% found just once. V gene TRBV30 combines with J gene TRBJ2-1, with TRBD1 matching over 8 bases. The clonotype was recovered from a woman younger than 35 in good health and CMV-seropositive. Sequenced material: PBMCs. The CDR3 here is CAWRVDRDNEQFF. CDR3 sequence (DNA): TGTGCCTGGAGGGTGGACAGGGACAATGAGCAGTTCTTC.